This T cell receptor (beta chain) was profiled in a study of T cell repertoires in cytomegalovirus infection. Study-level background: Matching HLA type and CMV infection were both indicated by public TCR beta signatures.

Study-level results: Summed frequency of public TCR beta families distinguished CMV carriers with the relevant HLA. HLA-C-restricted CMV clonotypes gave the most frequent clonotype in two of eight donors.

TCRdb ran MiXCR on the reads and lists one entry per CDR3 protein. The sample has fewer than 300,000 distinct CDR3 sequences, about 26% seen once. In this sample, this clonotype turned up a few times. The antigen remains unidentified. The receptor was isolated from a human donor in good health (CMV status not recorded). Some clones in this sample may be carry-over from other donors' samples. Sequenced input: PBMCs.

Written as DNA, the CDR3 is TGTGCCAGCAGTGGCGCGGGAGGGCGGAATGAGCAGTTCTTC. It yields the protein CASSGAGGRNEQFF. This chain links TRBV6-1 with TRBJ2-1; 9 positions match TRBD2. CDR1 is MNHNS and CDR2 is SASEGT in the germline V gene. The CDR3 is 14 residues long. V shed 4 bases, J shed 7 bases, and the junction held 5 bases outside the gene matches.